This T cell receptor beta chain emerged from a study of blood T cell repertoires in COVID-19. Here immunoSEQ multiplex PCR was the method, and the copy in TCRdb shows in-frame clones only, minus some. The data hold 160,000 or so clones, with roughly nine tenths observed a single time. This CDR3 is 16 amino acids long. Germline CDR1 is SGHVS and CDR2 is FNYEAQ. The ends were cut back, 1 base at V and 9 bases at J, with 21 bases in the middle. The genes are TRBV7-6 and TRBJ2-5, with D maybe TRBD1 (5 bases). This TCR derives from a woman between 70 and 85 years old with acute or convalescent COVID-19. Source material: peripheral blood. CDR3 amino acids: CASSLDPGSQIGAQYF. DNA for the CDR3: TGTGCCAGCAGCTTAGATCCAGGGTCCCAGATAGGGGCCCAGTACTTC.